The 32 T cell receptor beta chains in this list originate from one sample, sequenced in a study of OX40 agonist ivuxolimab in advanced cancers. Clones were read by immunoSEQ multiplex PCR, and TCRdb kept only the in-frame ones, dropping some. The table records about 78,000 clones, roughly 92% of them present only once. Material: CD4+ or CD8+ T cells sorted from blood, obtained in a trial of the OX40 agonist ivuxolimab. The receptors come from an adult with an advanced solid tumor such as melanoma, head and neck, liver or kidney cancer.

This clone was observed a few times. The gene calls are TRBV5-1 and TRBJ2-7, with TRBD1 identical over 7 bases. The CDR3 contains 14 residues. With 4 bases clipped from V and 3 bases from J, the junction kept 7 bases outside the gene matches. The V gene's germline CDR1 is SGHRS and CDR2 YFSETQ. Here the CDR3 reads CASSPQGPSYEQYF. The DNA for the CDR3 is TGCGCCAGCAGCCCACAGGGGCCCAGCTACGAGCAGTACTTC.

V and J are TRBV2 and TRBJ2-6; unclear D gene. There are 13 residues in the CDR3. Germline loops: CDR1 SNHLY, CDR2 FYNNEI. The germline V and J ends were trimmed by 7 bases and 0 bases, with 4 bases remaining between them. The CDR3 DNA is TGTGCCAGCACGAGCTCTGGGGCCAACGTCCTGACTTTC. It yields the protein CASTSSGANVLTF.

The rearrangement uses TRBV5-1 and TRBJ1-1; D is undetermined. This CDR3 is 15 amino acids long. Germline V lookup: CDR1 SGHRS, CDR2 YFSETQ. The ends were cut back, 0 bases at V and 0 bases at J, with 9 bases in the middle. CDR3 sequence (DNA): TGCGCCAGCAGCTTGGTCGCATCAATGAACACTGAAGCTTTCTTT. This codes for CASSLVASMNTEAFF.

A word on this clone: At one boundary the junction diverges from the germline segment, which might be a read error. The rearrangement uses TRBV5-4 and TRBJ1-4, with TRBD1 matching 8 bases. The CDR3 runs 12 residues. Germline CDR1 SGHNT, CDR2 YYREEE (reference sequence). This CDR3 is CASSLDKGDRIF. The DNA for the CDR3 is TGTGCCAGCAGCTTGGACAAGGGGGACAGGATTTTT.

CDR3 amino acids: CASSLKAMPQKNIQYF. In DNA, the CDR3 is TGTGCCAGCAGTTTAAAGGCAATGCCGCAGAAAAACATTCAGTACTTC. The V gene is TRBV27, the J gene TRBJ2-4; D is unresolved. V was trimmed by 2 bases and J by 4 bases, leaving 15 bases between them. CDR1 and CDR2 from the germline V gene are MNHEY and SMNVEV (reference sequence). The CDR3 has 16 amino acids.

The CDR3 loop is CASSLAGGGTQETQYF. CDR3 bases: TGCGCCAGCAGCTTGGCCGGCGGGGGGACCCAAGAGACCCAGTACTTC. This chain connects TRBV5-1 to TRBJ2-5; 8 bases line up with TRBD2. Germline trimming cut 0 bases from V and 1 base from J; bases unmatched to any gene: 5. This CDR3 region has 16 residues. Germline CDR1 reads SGHRS; CDR2 reads YFSETQ.

The chain combines TRBV11-2 with TRBJ2-5; 11 nucleotides align to TRBD1. Germline V gene sequence: CDR1 SGHAT, CDR2 FQNNGV. The CDR3 length is 16 residues. V shed 5 bases, J shed 4 bases, and the junction held 9 bases outside the gene matches. The CDR3 region is CASSPASDRGRETQYF. CDR3 in DNA: TGTGCCAGCAGCCCGGCCTCGGACAGGGGGCGAGAGACCCAGTACTTC.

The CDR3 nucleotides read TGTGCCAGTAGTATAGCAGGCGGGGGCTACACCTTC. Residues: CASSIAGGGYTF. The genes are TRBV19 and TRBJ1-2, with D unclear. V lost 1 base and J lost 8, with 8 bases in between. The CDR3 totals 12 residues. CDR1 and CDR2 from the germline V gene are LNHDA and SQIVND (reference sequence).

The chain joins TRBV29-1 to TRBJ1-2, with D unresolved. The CDR3 covers 13 residues. From germline, CDR1 is SQVTM and CDR2 ANQGSEA. The V gene lost 1 base and the J gene lost 4 bases, with 10 bases spanning the gap. CDR3 nucleotides: TGCAGCGTTGAAGTCCCGGGGTTCTATGGCTACACCTTC. Its translation: CSVEVPGFYGYTF.

The chain links TRBV18 to TRBJ1-3; no clear D gene. The germline gives CDR1 KGHSH, CDR2 LQKENI. This CDR3 is 14 amino acids long. Trimming removed 3 bases at V and 0 bases at J, with 6 bases between. The CDR3 DNA is TGTGCCAGCTCACCCCGGGACTCTGGAAACACCATATATTTT. It specifies CASSPRDSGNTIYF.

V gene TRBV6-5 combines with J gene TRBJ2-5; weak D call: TRBD1 (5 bases). V was cut by 8 bases and J by 3 bases, with 16 bases left in between. Germline loops: CDR1 MNHEY, CDR2 SVGAGI. The CDR3 loop spans 14 amino acids. CDR3 DNA sequence: TGTGCCAGCCACAGGAGTGCGGCAGAAGAGACCCAGTACTTC. It is translated as CASHRSAAEETQYF.

The CDR3, as DNA: TGTGCCAGCCGGGGAAGGGAGAATCAGCCCCAGCATTTT. It yields the protein CASRGRENQPQHF. The gene calls are TRBV2 and TRBJ1-5; D gene unclear. Trimming stripped 8 bases from V and 4 bases from J, with 12 bases between. The CDR3 runs to 13 residues. Germline V gene data show CDR1 as SNHLY and CDR2 as FYNNEI.

About this clone itself: One end of the junction is discordant with germline, which a read error may explain. The chain joins TRBV7-7 to TRBJ2-1; D call uncertain. Germline V CDR1 and CDR2: SSHAT, FNYEAQ (reference sequence). This CDR3 is built from 13 residues. CDR3 sequence: CASSLGLDNEQFF. The CDR3 nucleotides read TGTGCTAGCAGCTTAGGTTTGGACAATGAGCAGTTCTTC.

The chain employs TRBV7-2 and TRBJ1-3; possibly TRBD1 for D (6 bases). Germline assignment: CDR1 SGHTA and CDR2 FQGNSA. The V end lost 5 bases, the J end lost 1 base, and 9 bases lay between the germline ends. The CDR3 is made up of 14 amino acids. The CDR3 loop reads CASSPQGSGNTIYF. The CDR3, as DNA: TGTGCCAGCAGCCCACAGGGATCTGGAAACACCATATATTTT. The full variable domain, in which reference TRBV7-2 and TRBJ1-3 provide the parts outside the CDR3, is GAGVSQSPSNKVTEKGKDVELRCDPISGHTALYWYRQSLGQGLEFLIYFQGNSAPDKSGLPSDRFSAERTGGSVSTLTIQRTQQEDSAVYLCASSPQGSGNTIYFGEGSWLTVV.

J is TRBJ2-4 and V is TRBV5-1; 7 bases line up with TRBD2. J gave up 8 bases and V 0 bases, and 5 bases lay outside the gene matches. The CDR3 covers 14 residues. Germline values: CDR1 SGHRS, CDR2 YFSETQ. CDR3 loop: CASSLEREEDIQYF. The CDR3 coding sequence is TGCGCCAGCAGCTTGGAACGGGAGGAGGACATTCAGTACTTC.

The rearrangement uses TRBV5-6 and TRBJ1-1; tentatively, D is TRBD1 (5 bases). Germline V lookup: CDR1 SGHDT, CDR2 YYEEEE. The CDR3 has 13 amino acids. V gave up 7 bases and J gave up 10 bases, with 20 bases separating them. The CDR3 sequence is CASSLWGAGGAFF. In nucleotides, the CDR3 is TGTGCCAGCTCCCTCTGGGGCGCCGGGGGAGCTTTCTTT.

This rearrangement joins TRBV7-2 to TRBJ1-5, with TRBD1 identical over 12 bases. V trimming: 2 bases; J trimming: 6 bases; junction bases outside the gene matches: 8. Germline V gene lookup returns CDR1 SGHTA and CDR2 FQGNSA. The CDR3 is 17 residues long. The CDR3 DNA follows: TGTGCCAGCAGCTTAACCCCCGGGACAGGGGGCGGTCAGCCCCAGCATTTT. Residues: CASSLTPGTGGGQPQHF.

This clone appeared once. The chain links TRBV20-1 to TRBJ1-1; D is undetermined. The V end was cut by 3 bases, the J end by 8 bases, with 7 bases between. The CDR3 loop spans 10 amino acids. The V gene's germline CDR1 is DFQATT and CDR2 SNEGSKA (reference sequence). The CDR3 region is CSASQTEAFF. The CDR3 DNA sequence: TGCAGTGCTAGTCAGACGGAAGCTTTCTTT.

This clone was detected once. The chain recombines TRBV5-4 with TRBJ2-7; no definite D call. This CDR3 has 15 residues. CDR1 is SGHNT, CDR2 YYREEE, per germline (reference sequence). Trimming removed 3 bases at V and 2 bases at J, with 15 bases between. CDR3 protein: CASSSEVGRAYEQYF. CDR3 nucleotide sequence: TGTGCCAGCAGCTCCGAAGTAGGTAGGGCCTACGAGCAGTACTTC. Drawing the rest from reference TRBV5-4 and TRBJ2-7, the complete variable domain is ETGVTQSPTHLIKTRGQQVTLRCSSQSGHNTVSWYQQALGQGPQFIFQYYREEENGRGNFPPRFSGLQFPNYSSELNVNALELDDSALYLCASSSEVGRAYEQYFGPGTRLTVT.

This sequence joins TRBV6-6 and TRBJ2-7; tentative D call: TRBD1 (6 bases). Germline V gene lookup returns CDR1 MNHNY and CDR2 SVGAGI (reference sequence). With 6 bases removed from V and 3 bases from J, the gap between germline ends came to 21 bases. This CDR3 is built from 16 residues. The CDR3 spells CASSDTGSSGVYEQYF. For the CDR3, the DNA is TGTGCCAGCAGCGATACAGGGAGCTCGGGCGTCTACGAGCAGTACTTC.

J is TRBJ2-5 and V is TRBV5-1; D is perhaps TRBD1 or TRBD2 (5 bases each). Deletions cut 1 base from V and 5 bases from J, with 15 bases between. The CDR3 covers 15 residues. Germline lookup yields CDR1 SGHRS and CDR2 YFSETQ. CDR3 sequence: CASSLTGTGEETQYF. CDR3 nucleotides: TGCGCCAGCAGCTTGACCGGGACGGGCGAGGAGACCCAGTACTTC.

The rearrangement links TRBV27 to TRBJ2-7; 11 bases map to TRBD2. V gave up 2 bases and J gave up 5 bases; unmatched junction bases: 5. There are 15 residues in the CDR3. Germline CDR1 reads MNHEY; CDR2 reads SMNVEV (reference sequence). The CDR3 DNA sequence: TGTGCCAGCAGTTTACTAGCGGGGGGCGGGAACGAGCAGTACTTC. Protein sequence: CASSLLAGGGNEQYF.

CDR3 sequence (DNA): TGTGCCAGCTCGGGCGGGACAGAGAACAATGAGCAGTTCTTC. The encoded protein is CASSGGTENNEQFF. The chain recombines TRBV18 with TRBJ2-1; tentatively, D is TRBD1 (7 bases). CDR1 is KGHSH and CDR2 is LQKENI in the germline V gene. The length of the CDR3 is 14 residues. V dropped 6 bases and J dropped 5 bases, with 14 bases sitting between them.

This sequence joins TRBV5-8 and TRBJ2-5; the D gene could be TRBD1 or TRBD2 (6 bases each). The germline V and J ends were trimmed by 2 bases and 7 bases, with 15 bases remaining between them. The CDR3 spans 14 residues. Germline CDR1 is SGHTS and CDR2 is YDEGEE. The CDR3 loop is CASSFGGYEGTQYF. The CDR3 DNA follows: TGTGCCAGCAGCTTCGGGGGCTACGAAGGGACCCAGTACTTC.

The chain couples TRBV11-3 to TRBJ2-2; 14 bases fit TRBD2. From germline, CDR1 is SGHNT and CDR2 YENEEA. The CDR3 is 17 residues long. After removal of 4 bases from V and 4 bases from J, the junction contained 5 bases not matched to a gene. This CDR3 is CASSSGTSGGSTGELFF. The CDR3 DNA is TGTGCCAGCAGCTCCGGGACTAGCGGGGGAAGCACCGGGGAGCTGTTTTTT.

The chain has TRBV6-5 and TRBJ1-1; D call uncertain. In germline, CDR1 is MNHEY, CDR2 SVGAGI. Trimming cost V 0 bases and J 0 bases, with 8 bases left between them. This CDR3 comprises 15 residues. The CDR3 sequence is CASSYSGGLNTEAFF. Written as DNA, the CDR3 is TGTGCCAGCAGTTACTCTGGAGGGTTGAACACTGAAGCTTTCTTT.

The chain is built from TRBV5-1 and TRBJ1-2, with D perhaps matching TRBD1 (6 bases). This CDR3 comprises 13 residues. The V gene lost 1 base and the J gene lost 6 bases, with 10 bases spanning the gap. Germline V lookup: CDR1 SGHRS, CDR2 YFSETQ. The CDR3: CASSLMGAHGYTF. CDR3 sequence (DNA): TGCGCCAGCAGCTTGATGGGGGCGCATGGCTACACCTTC.

This rearrangement joins TRBV28 to TRBJ2-1, with D perhaps matching TRBD1 (5 bases). V gave up 6 bases and J gave up 0 bases, with 9 bases separating them. Germline-derived CDR1 and CDR2 are MDHEN and SYDVKM. This CDR3 is built from 14 residues. The CDR3 region is CASRGLYSYNEQFF. In DNA form, the CDR3 reads TGTGCCAGCAGGGGGCTCTACTCCTACAATGAGCAGTTCTTC.

V is TRBV30 and J is TRBJ1-1; D ambiguous. The V end lost 3 bases, the J end lost 5 bases, and 16 bases lay between the germline ends. In germline, CDR1 is GTSNPN, CDR2 SVGIG (reference sequence). There are 14 residues in the CDR3. The CDR3 spells CAWRLASSKTEAFF. CDR3 bases: TGTGCCTGGAGGTTGGCCAGTTCAAAAACTGAAGCTTTCTTT.

The J gene is TRBJ2-7, the V gene TRBV2, with D unclear. This CDR3 has 12 residues. The V and J ends lost 3 bases and 3 bases respectively, with 6 bases between them. Per germline, CDR1 SNHLY and CDR2 FYNNEI. This CDR3 reads CASSDRDYEQYF. CDR3 sequence (DNA): TGTGCCAGCAGTGATAGGGACTACGAGCAGTACTTC.

The rearrangement joins TRBV19 to TRBJ1-2; the match to TRBD1 covers 7 bases. The CDR3 runs to 18 residues. Germline V gives CDR1 LNHDA, CDR2 SQIVND (reference sequence). The trim removed 4 bases at V and 0 bases at J, leaving 14 bases unmatched. CDR3 nucleotide sequence: TGTGCCAGTAGTAGGACCCCACGGGAGGGGGCTTCTAACTATGGCTACACCTTC. Its protein product is CASSRTPREGASNYGYTF.

The chain has TRBV9 and TRBJ1-1, with D maybe TRBD1 (5 bases). This CDR3 comprises 14 residues. Trimming took 4 bases from V and 1 from J, leaving 11 bases between them. CDR1 SGDLS and CDR2 YYNGEE come from the germline V gene. Here the CDR3 reads CASSPEQENTEAFF. CDR3 bases: TGTGCCAGCAGCCCCGAACAGGAGAACACTGAAGCTTTCTTT.